This T cell receptor beta chain was captured by sequencing in a study of breast tumors, draining lymph nodes, adjacent tissues listed by TCRdb under 2016. Background on the whole study: TCR beta repertoires were compared across tumor, adjacent nontumor tissue and axillary lymph nodes obtained from breast cancer patients. In human breast cancer, the study set out to evaluate how tumor, surrounding tissue and draining lymph node repertoires relate to one another and whether T cells may move between these sites. What the authors observed across the whole study: The conclusion that tumor T cells originate in lymph nodes was presented as consistent with a hypothesis rather than as directly demonstrated. Tumor T-cell repertoires showed less diversity than lymph node repertoires and more diversity than nontumor tissue repertoires, and tumor T-cell repertoires showed preferential V and J gene usage. Tumor and nontumor tissue repertoires were significantly more similar in luminal-like than in basal-like breast cancer. The data were considered consistent with most tumor T cells being derived from the lymph node and subsequently expanding within tumor tissue.

Sequencing used an Illumina HiSeq 2000. Multiplex PCR amplification was used to build the TCR beta chain libraries. High-throughput sequencing was used to analyze the amplified TCR beta chain products. TCRdb reprocessed the public reads (quality trimming at Q25 with fastp, clone calling with MiXCR) and kept in-frame beta chains. Every distinct CDR3 protein forms one entry, paired with its most common genes and DNA. The sample has 150,000 to 200,000 distinct CDR3 sequences on record, 30% to 35% of them singletons. Around 4% of the sample comes from the top ten. This clonotype was seen repeatedly, ten times or more. Its antigen specificity is not known. No base-level quality is on record; no much larger clone is a single base apart. Lymph node samples were obtained from the axillary draining lymph nodes of breast cancer patients. The CDR3, cysteine through phenylalanine, is 15 amino acids long. The retained sequence is limited to the CDR3, 45 bases, with the frame set at the first base. V was cut back by 2 bases and J by 6 bases, leaving a gap of 15 bases between them. CDR1 and CDR2 are drawn from the germline V gene: MRHNA, SNTAGT.

The sample consisted of axillary lymph node tissue. The rearranged chain carries TRBV6-4 and TRBJ2-3, with the D assignment possibly TRBD1 or TRBD2, given 6 matching bases for each. The receptor was isolated from a female donor with breast cancer. Some clones in this sample may be carry-over from other donors' samples. The DNA reads TGTGCCAGCAGTGACGGCAGGGGAGGTCTGGATACGCAGTATTTT. Translated, it gives CASSDGRGGLDTQYF.